Detailed here is one T cell receptor (beta chain). Its antigen is not known. V was clipped by 5 bases and J by 10 bases, with 14 bases between them. From germline, CDR1 is SEHNR and CDR2 FQNEAQ (reference sequence). This CDR3 has 12 residues. The sample belongs to a study of CD8+ T cells in alopecia areata. Study-wide results and caveats: Whereas mice showed it more clearly, TCR sharing across patients was murkier, possibly because of HLA. Clonality in lesional scalp, especially alopecia totalis/universalis, exceeded that of normal scalp.

Peripheral blood samples and lesional scalp punch biopsies were obtained from alopecia areata patients. Using a FACSAria, the CD4+ and CD8+ T cells were sorted from the PBMCs. Sequencing templates came from extracted RNA that was reverse transcribed into cDNA. Profiled with immunoSEQ multiplex PCR; TCRdb holds only in-frame clones, not every one. The table lists about 34,000 clones, less than 70% of them singletons. The receptor was isolated from a human donor with alopecia areata. The genes are TRBV7-9 and TRBJ1-1; TRBD1 is a possible D gene (6 bases). Input material: NKG2D-high CD8+ T cells sorted from blood. CDR3 nucleotides: TGTGCCAGCAGCCTCAGACAGGACTCAGCTTTCTTT. Protein sequence: CASSLRQDSAFF. Supplemented by reference TRBV7-9 and TRBJ1-1, the full variable domain reads DTGVSQNPRHKITKRGQNVTFRCDPISEHNRLYWYRQTLGQGPEFLTYFQNEAQLEKSRLLSDRFSAERPKGSFSTLEIQRTEQGDSAMYLCASSLRQDSAFFGQGTRLTVV.